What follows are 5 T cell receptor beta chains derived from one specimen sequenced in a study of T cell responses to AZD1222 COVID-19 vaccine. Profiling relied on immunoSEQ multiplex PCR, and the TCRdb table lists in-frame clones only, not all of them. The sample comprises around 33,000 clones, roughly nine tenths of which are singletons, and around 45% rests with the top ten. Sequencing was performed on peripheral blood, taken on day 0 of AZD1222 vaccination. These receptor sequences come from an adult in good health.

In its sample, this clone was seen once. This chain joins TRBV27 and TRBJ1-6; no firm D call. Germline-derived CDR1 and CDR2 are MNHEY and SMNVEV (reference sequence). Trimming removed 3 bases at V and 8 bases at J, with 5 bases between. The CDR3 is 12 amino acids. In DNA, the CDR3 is TGTGCCAGCAGTTTTAGTGATTCACCCCTCCACTTT. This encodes CASSFSDSPLHF.

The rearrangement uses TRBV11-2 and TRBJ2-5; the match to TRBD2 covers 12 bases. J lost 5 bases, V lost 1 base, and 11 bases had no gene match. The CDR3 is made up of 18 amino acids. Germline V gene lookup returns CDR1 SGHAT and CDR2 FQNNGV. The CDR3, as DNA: TGTGCCAGCAGCTTAGGGAGACTAGCGGGGGCTGGGGGGGAGACCCAGTACTTC. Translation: CASSLGRLAGAGGETQYF.

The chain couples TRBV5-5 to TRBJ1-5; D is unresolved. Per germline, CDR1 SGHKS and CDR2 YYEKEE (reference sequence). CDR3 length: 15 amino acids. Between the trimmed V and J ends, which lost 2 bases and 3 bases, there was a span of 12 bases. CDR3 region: CASSFDISLNQPQHF. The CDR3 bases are TGTGCCAGCAGCTTCGACATCTCTCTCAATCAGCCCCAGCATTTT.

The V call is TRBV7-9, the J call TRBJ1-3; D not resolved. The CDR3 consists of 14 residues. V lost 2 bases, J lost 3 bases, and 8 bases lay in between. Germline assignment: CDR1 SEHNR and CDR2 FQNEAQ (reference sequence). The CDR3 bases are TGTGCCAGCAGCTTATCGGGGAATGGAAACACCATATATTTT. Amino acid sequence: CASSLSGNGNTIYF.

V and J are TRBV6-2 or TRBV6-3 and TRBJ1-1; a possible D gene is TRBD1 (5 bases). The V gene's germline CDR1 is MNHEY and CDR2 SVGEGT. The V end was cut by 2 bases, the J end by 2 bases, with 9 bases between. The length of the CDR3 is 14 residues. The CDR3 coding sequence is TGTGCCAGCAGTTACAAGGGGCTCAACACTGAAGCTTTCTTT. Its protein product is CASSYKGLNTEAFF.